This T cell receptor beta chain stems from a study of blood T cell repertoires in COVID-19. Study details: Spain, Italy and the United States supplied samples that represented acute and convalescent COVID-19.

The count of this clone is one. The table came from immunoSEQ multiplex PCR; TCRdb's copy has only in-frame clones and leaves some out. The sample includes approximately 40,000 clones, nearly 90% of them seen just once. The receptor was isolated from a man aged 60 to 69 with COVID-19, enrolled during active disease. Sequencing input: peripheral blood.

The CDR3 sequence: CASSLVQGGQETQYF. The CDR3 nucleotides read TGTGCCAGCAGCTTAGTGCAGGGGGGTCAGGAGACCCAGTACTTC. The chain has TRBV7-9 and TRBJ2-5; tentatively, D is TRBD1 (7 bases). The V end was cut by 1 base, the J end by 5 bases, with 14 bases between. CDR3 size: 15 residues. Germline loops: CDR1 SEHNR, CDR2 FQNEAQ (reference sequence).